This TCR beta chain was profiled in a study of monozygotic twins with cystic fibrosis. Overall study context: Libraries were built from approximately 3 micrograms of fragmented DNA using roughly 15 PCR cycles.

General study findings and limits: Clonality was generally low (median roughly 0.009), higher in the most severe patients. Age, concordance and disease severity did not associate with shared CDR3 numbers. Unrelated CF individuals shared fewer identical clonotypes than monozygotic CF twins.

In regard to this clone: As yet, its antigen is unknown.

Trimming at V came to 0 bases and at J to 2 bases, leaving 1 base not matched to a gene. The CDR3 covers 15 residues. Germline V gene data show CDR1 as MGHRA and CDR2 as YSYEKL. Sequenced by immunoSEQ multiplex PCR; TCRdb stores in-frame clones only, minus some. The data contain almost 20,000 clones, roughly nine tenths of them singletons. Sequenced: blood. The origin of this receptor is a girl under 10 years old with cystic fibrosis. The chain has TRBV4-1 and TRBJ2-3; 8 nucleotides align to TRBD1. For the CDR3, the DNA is TGCGCCAGCAGCCAAGAGGACAGGGCCACAGATACGCAGTATTTT. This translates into CASSQEDRATDTQYF.